The rows below give T cell receptor beta chains drawn from one sample of a study of beta chain features in type 1 diabetes. Method: immunoSEQ multiplex PCR; TCRdb's copy keeps in-frame clones and lacks some. The sample consists of about 230,000 clones, 9.6% of them appearing once. Sequences were obtained from naive CD4+ T cells from blood. All receptors come from a woman under 30 in good health. Both conserved end residues are part of each CDR3. The D gene is left open where the match is weak. Clone size is not always given. Where it is, it says once, few, many or a class for expanded clones.

TRBD1	once	TRBV30	TRBJ2-7	CAWSVRRPGGTPTYEQYF	TGTGCCTGGAGTGTACGTAGGCCAGGGGGTACCCCTACCTACGAGCAGTACTTC
-	few	TRBV5-4	TRBJ2-1	CASSSGTAGSIIDEQFF	TGTGCCAGCAGCTCCGGGACTGCGGGGTCCATTATTGATGAGCAGTTCTTC
TRBD2	-	TRBV4-2	TRBJ2-2	CASSYERSGAVTGELFF	TGTGCCAGCAGCTACGAACGTAGCGGGGCTGTGACCGGGGAGCTGTTTTTT
TRBD1	-	TRBV7-9	TRBJ1-5	CASSQQGAGQPQHF	TGTGCCAGCAGCCAACAGGGGGCTGGTCAGCCCCAGCATTTT
TRBD1	-	TRBV6-5	TRBJ1-5	CASSTTRDRGQPQHF	TGTGCCAGCAGTACCACCAGGGACAGGGGACAGCCCCAGCATTTT
TRBD1	-	TRBV11-2	TRBJ1-2	CASSLGGQGLLGYGYTF	TGTGCCAGCAGCTTAGGGGGACAGGGATTATTAGGGTATGGCTACACCTTC
TRBD1	-	TRBV4-1	TRBJ1-1	CASSQVGQGRSEAFF	TGCGCCAGCAGCCAAGTGGGACAGGGGAGATCTGAAGCTTTCTTT
TRBD1	few	TRBV5-1	TRBJ1-6	CASSSGTGGRYSPLHF	TGCGCCAGCAGCTCCGGGACAGGGGGCCGTTATTCACCCCTCCACTTT
TRBD2	-	TRBV2	TRBJ2-7	CASSERGGSHEQYF	TGTGCCAGCAGTGAGCGGGGGGGTTCCCACGAGCAGTACTTC
-	few	TRBV9	TRBJ2-3	CASSVGGVWADTQYF	TGTGCCAGCAGCGTAGGGGGAGTTTGGGCAGATACGCAGTATTTT
-	-	TRBV2	TRBJ2-3	CASSVDSLDTQYF	TGTGCCAGCAGTGTAGACTCTCTGGATACGCAGTATTTT
TRBD1	few	TRBV30	TRBJ1-1	CAWSPTGNRRGTEAFF	TGTGCCTGGAGCCCGACAGGGAACCGTCGGGGCACTGAAGCTTTCTTT
TRBD1	few	TRBV5-1	TRBJ1-2	CASSGRQGTDYGYTF	TGCGCCAGCAGCGGCCGACAGGGGACAGATTATGGCTACACCTTC
-	few	TRBV2	TRBJ1-5	CASSEARNGNQPQHF	TGTGCCAGCAGTGAAGCGCGTAATGGCAATCAGCCCCAGCATTTT
TRBD1	few	TRBV25-1	TRBJ2-7	CASSEGTVSYEQYF	TGTGCCAGCTCCGAAGGGACAGTCTCCTACGAGCAGTACTTC
-	-	TRBV6-5	TRBJ2-1	CASSPGGSYNEQFF	TGTGCCAGCAGCCCCGGCGGTTCCTACAATGAGCAGTTCTTC
-	-	TRBV14	TRBJ2-3	CASSQDVGGVRTDTQYF	TGTGCCAGCAGCCAAGACGTCGGGGGAGTCCGCACAGATACGCAGTATTTT
TRBD2	few	TRBV10-3	TRBJ2-3	CAISPGGPSTDTQYF	TGTGCCATCAGTCCGGGGGGGCCGTCTACAGATACGCAGTATTTT
TRBD1	-	TRBV12-5	TRBJ1-5	CASGLFVQGTQPQHF	TGTGCTAGTGGTTTGTTCGTACAGGGGACCCAGCCCCAGCATTTT
TRBD2	-	TRBV9	TRBJ2-2	CASSVSGSNGELFF	TGTGCCAGCAGCGTAAGCGGGAGTAACGGGGAGCTGTTTTTT
TRBD2	few	TRBV4-1	TRBJ2-7	CASSQTPGLAAEQYF	TGTGCCAGCAGCCAAACCCCGGGACTAGCTGCCGAGCAGTACTTC
-	-	TRBV7-2	TRBJ2-3	CASSSNYPSTDTQYF	TGTGCCAGCAGCTCCAACTACCCGAGCACAGATACGCAGTATTTT
-	few	TRBV15	TRBJ1-2	CATSRGEVNYGYTF	TGTGCCACCAGCAGAGGAGAGGTTAACTATGGCTACACCTTC
TRBD1	-	TRBV11-2	TRBJ1-2	CASSLGDRDYGYTF	TGTGCCAGCAGCTTAGGGGACAGAGACTATGGCTACACCTTC
-	few	TRBV6-5	TRBJ2-3	CASSRRQTTDTQYF	TGTGCCAGCAGCAGGAGACAGACCACAGATACGCAGTATTTT
TRBD2	few	TRBV5-4	TRBJ2-7	CASGAGGLSYEQYF	TGTGCCAGCGGAGCGGGAGGCCTCTCCTACGAGCAGTACTTC
-	few	TRBV5-1	TRBJ1-3	CASKDSLSGNTIYF	TGCGCCAGCAAGGACAGTTTATCTGGAAACACCATATATTTT
TRBD1	-	TRBV2	TRBJ2-7	CASSGFGTAYEQYF	TGTGCCAGCAGTGGATTCGGGACAGCCTACGAGCAGTACTTC
TRBD1	few	TRBV5-1	TRBJ2-1	CASSLAVTGYNEQFF	TGCGCCAGCAGCTTGGCTGTGACAGGGTACAATGAGCAGTTCTTC
-	-	TRBV6-1	TRBJ2-3	CASSETGYSTDTQYF	TGTGCCAGCAGTGAGACCGGGTATAGCACAGATACGCAGTATTTT
-	few	TRBV5-1	TRBJ2-5	CASSLAAGQQETQYF	TGCGCCAGCAGCTTGGCGGCGGGCCAACAAGAGACCCAGTACTTC
TRBD1	few	TRBV11-2	TRBJ2-3	CASTANRGPTDTQYF	TGTGCCAGCACCGCAAACAGGGGACCCACAGATACGCAGTATTTT
TRBD1	-	TRBV5-4	TRBJ1-3	CASSLPDRANTIYF	TGTGCCAGCAGCTTACCGGACAGGGCAAACACCATATATTTT
-	few	TRBV11-2	TRBJ2-5	CASSPTMYQETQYF	TGTGCCAGCAGCCCAACTATGTACCAAGAGACCCAGTACTTC